Listed below are T cell receptor beta chains from one sample, sequenced in a study of T-cell reconstitution after alpha-beta-depleted transplantation in children. TCRdb passed the PCR reads through MiXCR, listing each CDR3 protein once. The sample includes around 450,000 distinct CDR3 sequences, under 20% of them seen just once. The sequenced sample was PBMCs, mostly from graft donor cells, obtained 360 days after TCRalphabeta/CD19-depleted stem cell transplant. All receptors come from a boy younger than two who had a stem cell transplant for Wiskott-Aldrich syndrome, so the T cells may come from the graft donor. Both conserved end residues are trimmed from each CDR3. Some rows have no size entry. The others give once, few or many, or a class for an expanded clone.

size: .; V: TRBV5-5; J: TRBJ2-2; CDR3: ASSLGHVSTGELF
size: .; V: TRBV27; J: TRBJ2-5; CDR3: ASSLRRTQETQY
size: few; V: TRBV7-9; J: TRBJ2-7; CDR3: ASSLKGAGGREQY
size: few; V: TRBV12-3/TRBV12-4; J: TRBJ2-5; CDR3: ASSSRVVPETQY
size: few; V: TRBV20-1; J: TRBJ2-1; CDR3: SAWTSGRRISSYNEQF
size: many; V: TRBV5-5; J: TRBJ2-7; CDR3: ASSPPAYEQY
size: .; V: TRBV7-2; J: TRBJ2-5; CDR3: ASSLALGTRETQY
size: .; V: TRBV5-5; J: TRBJ1-1; CDR3: ASSIPLNTEAF
size: few; V: TRBV2; J: TRBJ2-5; CDR3: ASSPGTSVLYQETQY
size: few; V: TRBV5-1; J: TRBJ2-7; CDR3: ASSFGTDLGSYEQY
size: many; V: TRBV18; J: TRBJ2-2; CDR3: ASSADRGTGELF
size: .; V: TRBV19; J: TRBJ1-1; CDR3: ASSIYRALNTEAF
size: .; V: TRBV28; J: TRBJ2-4; CDR3: ASSFPTSGVAKNIQY
size: .; V: TRBV10-1; J: TRBJ2-2; CDR3: ASSDPGLPNIGTGELF
size: .; V: TRBV20-1; J: TRBJ2-7; CDR3: SASQGLAGVRYYYEQY
size: few; V: TRBV12-3/TRBV12-4; J: TRBJ2-5; CDR3: ASSIGTGTSTETQY
size: .; V: TRBV5-1; J: TRBJ2-3; CDR3: ASSPRGAGRGDTQY
size: .; V: TRBV20-1; J: TRBJ2-3; CDR3: SARRGSAVDTQY
size: .; V: TRBV5-1; J: TRBJ2-2; CDR3: ASSKVVGTGITGELF
size: few; V: TRBV4-1; J: TRBJ2-1; CDR3: ASSQDRWLALKEQF
size: .; V: TRBV2; J: TRBJ2-1; CDR3: ATVTEQYNEQF
size: .; V: TRBV15; J: TRBJ1-4; CDR3: ATSRDYSEKLF
size: .; V: TRBV6-2/TRBV6-3; J: TRBJ1-5; CDR3: ASSYDHGNQPQH
size: .; V: TRBV10-3; J: TRBJ2-7; CDR3: AISESRLVRSYEQY
size: few; V: TRBV5-1; J: TRBJ2-7; CDR3: ASSIGGLWSSYEQY
size: few; V: TRBV24-1; J: TRBJ2-7; CDR3: ATSARGTGDYEQY
size: many; V: TRBV4-1; J: TRBJ1-2; CDR3: ASSQLAGGVGYT
size: few; V: TRBV29-1; J: TRBJ2-1; CDR3: SVEAGSNEQF
size: few; V: TRBV7-9; J: TRBJ2-1; CDR3: ASSLFPPNWKYYEQF
size: .; V: TRBV4-3; J: TRBJ2-3; CDR3: ASSQDLFWAHQEY
size: .; V: TRBV18; J: TRBJ2-1; CDR3: ASSVDRGPSNNEQF
size: .; V: TRBV5-1; J: TRBJ2-2; CDR3: ASSLAGLAGYTGELF
size: .; V: TRBV15; J: TRBJ2-4; CDR3: ATSISGRLAKNIQY
size: .; V: TRBV27; J: .; CDR3: ASSFSGTGLSEQY
size: .; V: TRBV6-5; J: TRBJ2-7; CDR3: ASSYGRAYNEQY
size: .; V: TRBV7-9; J: TRBJ1-4; CDR3: ASSLKSATNEKLF
size: .; V: TRBV20-1; J: TRBJ2-7; CDR3: SARPGLVIYEQY